This T cell receptor beta chain was sequenced for a study of tumor and adjacent non-tumor tissue in lung cancer. Looking at the study overall: Patients were aged about 31 to 85, nine to eleven men and about five women, stage I to III. Samples averaged around 4 million productive TCRbeta reads each.

The template was RNA from unsorted bulk tissue. Study outcomes and limitations: TCR diversity was significantly greater in tumor than normal lung tissue. Higher tumor TCR diversity was associated with shorter survival.

This clonotype was seen a single time. Antigen unknown. The CDR3 length is 15 residues. V shed 8 bases and J 4 bases; nucleotides not matched to a gene: 13. Three rounds of nested PCR, following a modified ARM-PCR protocol, produced the TCRbeta library. TCRdb re-called the multiplex PCR reads with MiXCR, one entry per CDR3 protein. The repertoire has about 93,000 distinct CDR3 sequences, about 72% of them found once; the top ten carry 18%. This sequence was found in a man between 60 and 75 years old with non-small cell lung cancer. The sample taken for sequencing was lung tumor tissue. This sequence joins TRBV12-3 or TRBV12-4 and TRBJ2-5; 7 bases fit TRBD2. For the CDR3, the DNA is TGTGCCAGCCCGGATACGGAACTAGCGCTAGAGACCCAGTACTTC. Amino acids: CASPDTELALETQYF.